The TCR beta chain described here comes from a study of T cell responses to AZD1222 COVID-19 vaccine. Study findings and constraints: Among AZD1222 vaccinees, only five or six were seropositive at baseline.

With regard to this clone: No antigen is known for it.

Repertoires were generated with immunoSEQ multiplex PCR, while TCRdb's copy carries only in-frame clones and drops some. This table has approximately 67,000 clones, less than 90% appearing once. The V gene's germline CDR1 is SGHTA and CDR2 FQGNSA. V shed 2 bases and J shed 5 bases, with 6 bases lying between them. The length of the CDR3 is 13 residues. This TCR was sampled from an adult in good health. The source material was peripheral blood, sampled on day 0 of AZD1222 vaccination. The chain employs TRBV7-2 and TRBJ1-4; no definite D call. The CDR3 reads CASSLILNEKLFF. CDR3 sequence (DNA): TGTGCCAGCAGCTTAATCCTGAATGAAAAACTGTTTTTT.